These T cell receptor beta chains were read from a single sample in a study of cytotoxic CD8 clonotypes in ibrutinib-treated CLL. TCRdb's copy holds only in-frame clones and misses some; the assay was immunoSEQ multiplex PCR. The table shows almost 85,000 clones, with 85% to 90% occurring only once. Sequences were derived from PBMCs, sampled before ibrutinib treatment. These receptor sequences come from a human donor with chronic lymphocytic leukemia. CDR3s include the opening cysteine and the closing phenylalanine or tryptophan. The D gene is left open where the match is weak.

TRBV7-2,NA,TRBJ2-7,CASSLATYEQYF
TRBV5-4,NA,TRBJ2-7,CASSLEGIHEQYF
TRBV5-1,NA,TRBJ2-7,CASSPTPAGDHEQYF
TRBV15,TRBD2,TRBJ2-4,CATSRTSGRRFRVDYF
TRBV30,TRBD2,TRBJ2-5,CAWSPHGGFSETQYF
TRBV6-5,NA,TRBJ1-1,CASSDTGLNTEAFF
TRBV27,NA,TRBJ2-7,CASSLWDYEQYF
TRBV30,NA,TRBJ2-5,CAWSRDTETQYF
TRBV30,NA,TRBJ2-1,CAWIRADIYYNEQFF
TRBV6-1,NA,TRBJ1-4,CASSVKDATNEKLFF
TRBV4-2,NA,TRBJ2-1,CASRSDHLSYNEQFF
TRBV6-5,NA,TRBJ2-1,CASSPSGPYNEQFF
TRBV6-5,NA,TRBJ1-2,CASSLDRLYGYTF
TRBV11-3,NA,TRBJ1-1,CASSATGGWVQAFF
TRBV6-5,NA,TRBJ2-7,CASSYTSAGHEQYF
TRBV5-1,TRBD1,TRBJ2-2,CASSSRLMDRAGGELFF
TRBV28,TRBD2,TRBJ2-7,CASSLLRLAGGPYEQYF
TRBV7-2,NA,TRBJ2-7,CASSLLVWRGEQYF
TRBV6-5,TRBD1,TRBJ1-2,CASSYPTSTGVGYTF
TRBV30,NA,TRBJ2-4,CAWSAGWGAKNIQYF
TRBV28,TRBD1,TRBJ1-1,CASSRYTQGATEAFF
TRBV30,TRBD1,TRBJ2-5,CACSTGTGGRETQYF
TRBV28,TRBD2,TRBJ2-5,CASREAGGQETQYF
TRBV5-4,TRBD1,TRBJ2-3,CASSPSGRGPGTQYF
TRBV27,NA,TRBJ1-2,CASSVGGVDDYGYTF
TRBV9,TRBD2,TRBJ2-1,CASSVGPSGSSYNEQFF
TRBV7-9,NA,TRBJ2-7,CASSPKNFGAGLSEQYF
TRBV4-1,NA,TRBJ1-2,CASSQASRPLGADHGYTF
TRBV19,NA,TRBJ1-2,CASSPREVNYLVYGYTF
TRBV28,NA,TRBJ2-3,CASSSAAQEIRDTQYF
TRBV7-8,TRBD2,TRBJ2-7,CASSLMFQREYEQYF
TRBV5-1,NA,TRBJ2-6,CASSWNRFGTGANVLTF
TRBV18,NA,TRBJ2-3,CASSPLVGGGTDTQYF
TRBV5-5,TRBD2,TRBJ2-7,CASSSPGTSGSFGYEQYF
TRBV5-4,NA,TRBJ2-2,CASRTGGAGGELFF
TRBV7-9,NA,TRBJ2-7,CASSLAGGRNEQYF
TRBV5-1,NA,TRBJ1-2,CASSAAGINYGYTF
TRBV9,TRBD1,TRBJ2-6,CASRKGAGGANVLTF
TRBV2,NA,TRBJ2-5,CASSEVVGSARDPQETQYF
TRBV15,NA,TRBJ2-5,CATSGGTFGETQYF
TRBV19,NA,TRBJ1-3,CASRSHEASSGNTIYF
TRBV10-3,NA,TRBJ1-5,CAISVGPGNQPQHF
TRBV6-1,NA,TRBJ2-3,CASNFQGTDTQYF
TRBV7-9,NA,TRBJ1-1,CASSLVHNSGARVFF